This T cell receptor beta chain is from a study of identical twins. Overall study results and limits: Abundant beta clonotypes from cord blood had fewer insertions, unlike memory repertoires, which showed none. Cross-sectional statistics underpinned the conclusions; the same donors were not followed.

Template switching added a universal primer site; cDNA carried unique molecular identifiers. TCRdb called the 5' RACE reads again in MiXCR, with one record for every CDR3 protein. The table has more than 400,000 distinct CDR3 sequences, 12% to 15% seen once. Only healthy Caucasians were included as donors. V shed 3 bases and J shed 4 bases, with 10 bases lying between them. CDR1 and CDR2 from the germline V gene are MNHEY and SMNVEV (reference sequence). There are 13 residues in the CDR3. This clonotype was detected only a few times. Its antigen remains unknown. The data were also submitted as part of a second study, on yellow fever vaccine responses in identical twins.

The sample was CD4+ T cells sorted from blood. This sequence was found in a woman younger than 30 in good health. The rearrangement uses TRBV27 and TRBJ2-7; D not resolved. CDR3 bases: TGTGCCAGCAGTTTGGGTCATGGATACGAGCAGTACTTC. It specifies CASSLGHGYEQYF.